What follows are 12 T cell receptor beta chains derived from one specimen sequenced in a study of OX40 agonist ivuxolimab in advanced cancers. Some clones are missing from TCRdb's copy, which holds only in-frame ones; the method was immunoSEQ multiplex PCR. Here the sample spans tens of thousands of clones, approximately 80% being singletons. The sample here was CD4+ or CD8+ T cells sorted from blood, taken in a trial of the OX40 agonist ivuxolimab. Receptors originate from an adult with an advanced solid tumor such as melanoma, head and neck, liver or kidney cancer.

The table lists this clone with a count of one. The V gene is TRBV2, the J gene TRBJ2-7; possibly TRBD1 for D (5 bases). Germline-derived CDR1 and CDR2 are SNHLY and FYNNEI. Trimming took 7 bases from V and 6 from J, leaving 19 bases between them. The length of the CDR3 is 14 residues. The CDR3 loop reads CASNSWSGISEQYV. In DNA, the CDR3 is TGTGCCAGCAATTCTTGGTCAGGGATTAGCGAGCAGTACGTC.

The chain couples TRBV18 to TRBJ1-1, with 9 bases identical to TRBD1. Germline-derived CDR1 and CDR2 are KGHSH and LQKENI. The V and J ends lost 1 base and 5 bases, in that order; junction bases with no gene match: 8. CDR3 length equals 16 residues. The CDR3 DNA reads TGTGCCAGCTCACCACAACCGGGACAGGGAGTGACTGAAGCTTTCTTT. Translated, it gives CASSPQPGQGVTEAFF.

This chain connects TRBV11-2 to TRBJ1-3, with TRBD1 matching 7 bases. This CDR3 is 16 amino acids long. With 5 bases clipped from V and 0 bases from J, the junction kept 7 bases outside the gene matches. CDR1 is SGHAT, CDR2 FQNNGV, per germline. The CDR3 spells CASSTLTGRSGNTIYF. The CDR3 DNA reads TGTGCCAGCAGCACTCTGACAGGGCGCTCTGGAAACACCATATATTTT.

The V gene is TRBV9, the J gene TRBJ1-2, with D possibly matching TRBD1 (5 bases). Germline CDR1 is SGDLS and CDR2 is YYNGEE. The CDR3 runs 15 residues. V was pared by 0 bases and J by 4 bases, with 13 bases between. Here the CDR3 DNA reads TGTGCCAGCAGCGTAGGTGGGGCCTCAAGCTATGGCTACACCTTC. Encoded protein: CASSVGGASSYGYTF.

This clone has a single count. The rearrangement links TRBV5-1 to TRBJ2-3; D remains unclear. CDR1 and CDR2 (germline): SGHRS, YFSETQ. The CDR3 consists of 15 residues. V was clipped by 1 base and J by 0 bases, with 9 bases between them. CDR3 DNA sequence: TGCGCCAGCAGCTTGATGGCAGATAGCACAGATACGCAGTATTTT. Its translation: CASSLMADSTDTQYF.

The chain employs TRBV5-4 and TRBJ2-7, with 7 nucleotides matching TRBD2. V lost 7 bases, J lost 0 bases, and 7 bases stayed unmatched. The germline V gene encodes CDR1 SGHNT and CDR2 YYREEE (reference sequence). The CDR3 covers 14 residues. CDR3 amino acids: CASGGGGGSYEQYF. CDR3 DNA: TGTGCCAGCGGTGGTGGCGGGGGCTCCTACGAGCAGTACTTC. The whole variable domain, remainder taken from reference TRBV5-4 and TRBJ2-7, is ETGVTQSPTHLIKTRGQQVTLRCSSQSGHNTVSWYQQALGQGPQFIFQYYREEENGRGNFPPRFSGLQFPNYSSELNVNALELDDSALYLCASGGGGGSYEQYFGPGTRLTVT.

The chain combines TRBV28 with TRBJ1-3; D is undetermined. The ends were cut back, 8 bases at V and 0 bases at J, with 5 bases in the middle. Germline V lookup: CDR1 MDHEN, CDR2 SYDVKM. The CDR3 contains 12 residues. The CDR3 DNA reads TGTGCCAGCCTCAGCTCTGGAAACACCATATATTTT. Its translation: CASLSSGNTIYF. Full variable domain (missing parts from reference TRBV28 and TRBJ1-3): DVKVTQSSRYLVKRTGEKVFLECVQDMDHENMFWYRQDPGLGLRLIYFSYDVKMKEKGDIPEGYSVSREKKERFSLILESASTNQTSMYLCASLSSGNTIYFGEGSWLTVV.

This chain links TRBV5-1 with TRBJ2-7; 7 positions agree with TRBD2. V dropped 0 bases and J dropped 0; count of bases not matched to a gene: 9. CDR1 is SGHRS, CDR2 YFSETQ, per germline. There are 17 residues in the CDR3. The DNA for the CDR3 is TGCGCCAGCAGCTTGGCCCCGGGGGGTAGTAGCTCCTACGAGCAGTACGTC. It yields the protein CASSLAPGGSSSYEQYV.

This chain connects TRBV10-3 to TRBJ1-2; 9 bases are a match to TRBD1. This CDR3 has 14 amino acids. CDR1 is ENHRY, CDR2 SYGVKD, per germline. V trimming: 9 bases; J trimming: 8 bases; junction bases outside the gene matches: 13. CDR3 DNA: TGTGCCATGACGAGGGACAGGGTGCCGTCGGGCTACACCTTC. Its translation is CAMTRDRVPSGYTF.

This clone showed up just once. The chain uses TRBV7-2 and TRBJ2-3, with TRBD2 as a possible D gene (6 bases). CDR1 SGHTA and CDR2 FQGNSA come from the germline V gene. Trimming left V 4 bases short and J 3 bases short, with 17 bases between. The CDR3 covers 16 residues. CDR3 sequence reads: CASSSASGRMTDTQYF. For the CDR3, the DNA is TGTGCCAGCAGCTCTGCGTCGGGGAGGATGACAGATACGCAGTATTTT. The complete variable domain, with remaining parts taken from reference TRBV7-2 and TRBJ2-3, reads GAGVSQSPSNKVTEKGKDVELRCDPISGHTALYWYRQSLGQGLEFLIYFQGNSAPDKSGLPSDRFSAERTGGSVSTLTIQRTQQEDSAVYLCASSSASGRMTDTQYFGPGTRLTVL.

The rearrangement links TRBV6-5 to TRBJ2-7, with D tentatively TRBD2 (6 bases). V was trimmed by 0 bases and J by 3 bases, leaving 12 bases between them. The CDR3 spans 15 residues. Germline CDR1 is MNHEY and CDR2 is SVGAGI. The CDR3 coding sequence is TGTGCCAGCAGTTACTCTTTAGGGCGGGGCTACGAGCAGTACTTC. Translating gives CASSYSLGRGYEQYF.

The chain combines TRBV5-1 with TRBJ1-2; D not certain. There are 13 residues in the CDR3. Deletions cut 4 bases from V and 3 bases from J, with 10 bases between. CDR1 is SGHRS and CDR2 is YFSETQ in the germline V gene. CDR3 bases: TGCGCCAGCAGCATCGGACCTGACTATGGCTACACCTTC. It codes for CASSIGPDYGYTF.